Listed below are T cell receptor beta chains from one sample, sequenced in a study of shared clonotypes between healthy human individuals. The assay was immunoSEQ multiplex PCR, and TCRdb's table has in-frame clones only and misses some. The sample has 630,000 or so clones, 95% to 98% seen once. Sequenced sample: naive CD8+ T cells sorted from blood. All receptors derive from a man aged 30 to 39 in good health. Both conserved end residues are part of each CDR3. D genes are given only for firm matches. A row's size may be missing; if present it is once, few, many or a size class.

cdr3_nt: TGTGCCAGCATTCGGCATAAACCTTTCTTTGAAAAACTGTTTTTT; cdr3_aa: CASIRHKPFFEKLFF; d_call: .; v_call: TRBV25-1; clone_size: .; j_call: TRBJ1-4
cdr3_nt: TGTGCCAGCAGTGAAGGACAGGTGCTCCCGATCAATGAGCAGTTCTTC; cdr3_aa: CASSEGQVLPINEQFF; d_call: .; v_call: TRBV2; clone_size: .; j_call: TRBJ2-1
cdr3_nt: TGTGCCAGCAGTTTAGGGCCTCGCACAGATACGCAGTATTTT; cdr3_aa: CASSLGPRTDTQYF; d_call: .; v_call: TRBV28; clone_size: .; j_call: TRBJ2-3
cdr3_nt: TGCGCCAGCAGCTTGCGGGGAGGGTACGAGCAGTACTTC; cdr3_aa: CASSLRGGYEQYF; d_call: TRBD2; v_call: TRBV5-1; clone_size: .; j_call: TRBJ2-7
cdr3_nt: TGTGCCAGCAGCTTATCTGACTATGGCTACACCTTC; cdr3_aa: CASSLSDYGYTF; d_call: .; v_call: TRBV7-8; clone_size: .; j_call: TRBJ1-2
cdr3_nt: TGCGCCAGCAGCTTGGGGCGGGAGGGCCGCGACACCGGGGAGCTGTTTTTT; cdr3_aa: CASSLGREGRDTGELFF; d_call: TRBD2; v_call: TRBV5-1; clone_size: .; j_call: TRBJ2-2
cdr3_nt: TGTGCCACCAAGCTCGCGGTGACTACCGACACAGATACGCAGTATTTT; cdr3_aa: CATKLAVTTDTDTQYF; d_call: .; v_call: TRBV11-2; clone_size: .; j_call: TRBJ2-3
cdr3_nt: TGCAGCGTTGAGAGTGGGGGGGCGAACGGCTACACCTTC; cdr3_aa: CSVESGGANGYTF; d_call: .; v_call: TRBV29-1; clone_size: .; j_call: TRBJ1-2
cdr3_nt: TGCGCCAGCAGTGAGTCGAGGGAGGGGCCGGGGCCCCAGCATTTT; cdr3_aa: CASSESREGPGPQHF; d_call: .; v_call: TRBV10-2; clone_size: once; j_call: TRBJ1-5
cdr3_nt: TGTGCCAGCAGCCCCCGTTACCAAGAGACCCAGTACTTC; cdr3_aa: CASSPRYQETQYF; d_call: .; v_call: TRBV7-3; clone_size: .; j_call: TRBJ2-5
cdr3_nt: TGTGCCAGCAGCTCGACCCGACAGGGCCCCGGGGAGCTGTTTTTT; cdr3_aa: CASSSTRQGPGELFF; d_call: TRBD1; v_call: TRBV11-3; clone_size: .; j_call: TRBJ2-2
cdr3_nt: TGTGCCAGCAGCCCGATCACTAGCGTCGGGGAGACCCAGTACTTC; cdr3_aa: CASSPITSVGETQYF; d_call: TRBD2; v_call: TRBV7-9; clone_size: .; j_call: TRBJ2-5
cdr3_nt: TGCGCCAGCAGTCCAGGGGGACTTGCGAACACCGGGGAGCTGTTTTTT; cdr3_aa: CASSPGGLANTGELFF; d_call: .; v_call: TRBV4-1; clone_size: .; j_call: TRBJ2-2
cdr3_nt: TGTGCCAGCCGCTACCGGAGACCCTACGAGCAGTACTTC; cdr3_aa: CASRYRRPYEQYF; d_call: .; v_call: TRBV27; clone_size: .; j_call: TRBJ2-7
cdr3_nt: TGCAGCGTCATGAAGGCAAACTCTGGAAACACCATATATTTT; cdr3_aa: CSVMKANSGNTIYF; d_call: .; v_call: TRBV29-1; clone_size: .; j_call: TRBJ1-3
cdr3_nt: TGTGCCAGCAGTGAGGGACTAGCGGGGTCCGGGGCCCAGTACTTC; cdr3_aa: CASSEGLAGSGAQYF; d_call: TRBD2; v_call: TRBV2; clone_size: .; j_call: TRBJ2-5
cdr3_nt: TGCGCCAGCAGCCAAGTACAGAACCAAGAGACCCAGTACTTC; cdr3_aa: CASSQVQNQETQYF; d_call: .; v_call: TRBV4-1; clone_size: .; j_call: TRBJ2-5
cdr3_nt: TGTGCCAGCAGTTTAAAGATAACCAGGGGGACTAATGAAAAACTGTTTTTT; cdr3_aa: CASSLKITRGTNEKLFF; d_call: TRBD1; v_call: TRBV27; clone_size: .; j_call: TRBJ1-4
cdr3_nt: TGTGCCAGCAGCTTACCCCGGGGGGACAGGGAAGAGACCCAGTACTTC; cdr3_aa: CASSLPRGDREETQYF; d_call: TRBD1; v_call: TRBV13; clone_size: .; j_call: TRBJ2-5
cdr3_nt: TGTGCCAGCAGTGAAAGGGGCATACGGCAGTACTTC; cdr3_aa: CASSERGIRQYF; d_call: .; v_call: TRBV25-1; clone_size: .; j_call: TRBJ2-7
cdr3_nt: TGTGCCAGCGCCCGGGCCAGTACTCCCTACGAGCAGTACTTC; cdr3_aa: CASARASTPYEQYF; d_call: .; v_call: TRBV27; clone_size: .; j_call: TRBJ2-7
cdr3_nt: TGCAGCGTTACCGGGACAGGGAACACTGAAGCTTTCTTT; cdr3_aa: CSVTGTGNTEAFF; d_call: TRBD1; v_call: TRBV29-1; clone_size: .; j_call: TRBJ1-1
cdr3_nt: TGCAGCGTTGATAAGGGGCGCTTCACTGAAGCTTTCTTT; cdr3_aa: CSVDKGRFTEAFF; d_call: .; v_call: TRBV29-1; clone_size: .; j_call: TRBJ1-1
cdr3_nt: TGTGCCAGTAGTATCCCCAGGGTTTGGGACCGAAGCTCCTACAATGAGCAGTTCTTC; cdr3_aa: CASSIPRVWDRSSYNEQFF; d_call: .; v_call: TRBV19; clone_size: .; j_call: TRBJ2-1
cdr3_nt: TGTGCCAGCAGTTCGGCTAGCGGAGTTCGCGAGCAGTTCTTC; cdr3_aa: CASSSASGVREQFF; d_call: TRBD2; v_call: TRBV27; clone_size: .; j_call: TRBJ2-1
cdr3_nt: TGCGCCAGCAGTGAGTGGGGGACTTCCACCTACAATGAGCAGTTCTTC; cdr3_aa: CASSEWGTSTYNEQFF; d_call: .; v_call: TRBV10-2; clone_size: .; j_call: TRBJ2-1
cdr3_nt: TGCGCCAGCAGCCCGGACAATAACAATGAGCAGTTCTTC; cdr3_aa: CASSPDNNNEQFF; d_call: .; v_call: TRBV5-1; clone_size: .; j_call: TRBJ2-1
cdr3_nt: TGCAGCGTTGAGGGGCCCGGTTGGCAGAGCAATGAGCAGTTCTTC; cdr3_aa: CSVEGPGWQSNEQFF; d_call: .; v_call: TRBV29-1; clone_size: .; j_call: TRBJ2-1
cdr3_nt: TGTGCCAGCAGTTCGGCCAGACAGGGTTCGGGTGAGCAGTTCTTC; cdr3_aa: CASSSARQGSGEQFF; d_call: TRBD1; v_call: TRBV6-6; clone_size: .; j_call: TRBJ2-1
cdr3_nt: TGTGCCTGGAGTGGACTAGCGGGAGTTTCTGAGCAGTTCTTC; cdr3_aa: CAWSGLAGVSEQFF; d_call: TRBD2; v_call: TRBV30; clone_size: .; j_call: TRBJ2-1
cdr3_nt: TGCGCCAGCAGCCAAGATCTTGGGGTAAGGGAGACCCAGTACTTC; cdr3_aa: CASSQDLGVRETQYF; d_call: .; v_call: TRBV4-1; clone_size: .; j_call: TRBJ2-5
cdr3_nt: TGCAGCGGGGTAGCGGGAGGGTCCTACGAGCAGTACTTC; cdr3_aa: CSGVAGGSYEQYF; d_call: TRBD2; v_call: TRBV29-1; clone_size: .; j_call: TRBJ2-7
cdr3_nt: TGCGCCAGCAGCCAAGATAAGGGGGTAATTAATGAAAAACTGTTTTTT; cdr3_aa: CASSQDKGVINEKLFF; d_call: .; v_call: TRBV4-3; clone_size: .; j_call: TRBJ1-4
cdr3_nt: TGTGCCAGCAGTCCAGGGACATCGAACTATGGCTACACCTTC; cdr3_aa: CASSPGTSNYGYTF; d_call: .; v_call: TRBV28; clone_size: few; j_call: TRBJ1-2
cdr3_nt: TGCGCCAGCAGCCGCGGGGGAGTTAACAATGAGCAGTTCTTC; cdr3_aa: CASSRGGVNNEQFF; d_call: TRBD2; v_call: TRBV5-1; clone_size: .; j_call: TRBJ2-1
cdr3_nt: TGCGCCAGCAGCGAGACACAGGGGTCCCACGAGCAGTACTTC; cdr3_aa: CASSETQGSHEQYF; d_call: TRBD1; v_call: TRBV10-2; clone_size: .; j_call: TRBJ2-7
cdr3_nt: TGTGCCAGCAGTCCAGTCGACAGCCGCTACGAGCAGTACTTC; cdr3_aa: CASSPVDSRYEQYF; d_call: .; v_call: TRBV6-5; clone_size: .; j_call: TRBJ2-7
cdr3_nt: TGTGCCAGCAGCGGAGGTTGGGGCTACGAGCAGTACTTC; cdr3_aa: CASSGGWGYEQYF; d_call: .; v_call: TRBV9; clone_size: .; j_call: TRBJ2-7
cdr3_nt: TGTGCCAGCAGTTTATCGAGTGGCTACACCTTC; cdr3_aa: CASSLSSGYTF; d_call: .; v_call: TRBV28; clone_size: .; j_call: TRBJ1-2
cdr3_nt: TGTGCCAGCAGGGAGGGACAGGGGGCTGACACCGGGGAGCTGTTTTTT; cdr3_aa: CASREGQGADTGELFF; d_call: TRBD1; v_call: TRBV7-9; clone_size: .; j_call: TRBJ2-2
cdr3_nt: TGTGCCAGCAGTTTATCGAAACTAGCGGGGATAAACAATGAGCAGTTCTTC; cdr3_aa: CASSLSKLAGINNEQFF; d_call: TRBD2; v_call: TRBV27; clone_size: .; j_call: TRBJ2-1
cdr3_nt: TGTGCCAGCCAGGGGGCCACGGGCATGAACACTGAAGCTTTCTTT; cdr3_aa: CASQGATGMNTEAFF; d_call: TRBD1; v_call: TRBV6-6; clone_size: .; j_call: TRBJ1-1
cdr3_nt: TGTGCCAGCAGCTTTCCACAGGGGCGGAACACTGAAGCTTTCTTT; cdr3_aa: CASSFPQGRNTEAFF; d_call: TRBD1; v_call: TRBV7-9; clone_size: .; j_call: TRBJ1-1
cdr3_nt: TGTGCCAGCAGCTTAGTTGGGGTAACTGAAGCTTTCTTT; cdr3_aa: CASSLVGVTEAFF; d_call: .; v_call: TRBV7-9; clone_size: few; j_call: TRBJ1-1
cdr3_nt: TGTGCCAGCAGCCCCCGGGACAGGGACTACGAGCAGTACTTC; cdr3_aa: CASSPRDRDYEQYF; d_call: TRBD1; v_call: TRBV7-6; clone_size: .; j_call: TRBJ2-7
cdr3_nt: TGTGCCAGCAGCTTAGTGTCGGGGGAGGGCCTGTACGAGCAGTACTTC; cdr3_aa: CASSLVSGEGLYEQYF; d_call: TRBD2; v_call: TRBV7-9; clone_size: .; j_call: TRBJ2-7
cdr3_nt: TGTGCCAGCAGCCCCGATAATCAGCCCCAGCATTTT; cdr3_aa: CASSPDNQPQHF; d_call: .; v_call: TRBV7-9; clone_size: .; j_call: TRBJ1-5
cdr3_nt: TGTGCCAGCAGCCCAGTCCCAAGCTATGGCTACACCTTC; cdr3_aa: CASSPVPSYGYTF; d_call: .; v_call: TRBV11-2; clone_size: .; j_call: TRBJ1-2
cdr3_nt: TGTGCCAGCAGTAGGGGAGGTCAGCCCCAGCATTTT; cdr3_aa: CASSRGGQPQHF; d_call: .; v_call: TRBV27; clone_size: .; j_call: TRBJ1-5
cdr3_nt: TGTGCCAGCAGCTTAAAGGGGCACGAGCAGTACTTC; cdr3_aa: CASSLKGHEQYF; d_call: .; v_call: TRBV13; clone_size: .; j_call: TRBJ2-7
cdr3_nt: TGTGCCAGCAGCCATTACGAGCAGTACTTC; cdr3_aa: CASSHYEQYF; d_call: .; v_call: TRBV6-6; clone_size: .; j_call: TRBJ2-7
cdr3_nt: TGTGCCAGCAGTGAAGTGTCCGGGGCTAGCAATCAGCCCCAGCATTTT; cdr3_aa: CASSEVSGASNQPQHF; d_call: .; v_call: TRBV6-1; clone_size: .; j_call: TRBJ1-5
cdr3_nt: TGCAGCGTTGACCGGGGACGGAGGGGCGGCTACACCTTC; cdr3_aa: CSVDRGRRGGYTF; d_call: .; v_call: TRBV29-1; clone_size: .; j_call: TRBJ1-2
cdr3_nt: TGTGCCAGCAGTTTGGGACAGACCAACACCGGGGAGCTGTTTTTT; cdr3_aa: CASSLGQTNTGELFF; d_call: TRBD1; v_call: TRBV28; clone_size: .; j_call: TRBJ2-2
cdr3_nt: TGTGCCAGCAGTTTAGAGGGCAGGGGGACATCGCAGCCCCAGCATTTT; cdr3_aa: CASSLEGRGTSQPQHF; d_call: TRBD1; v_call: TRBV28; clone_size: .; j_call: TRBJ1-5
cdr3_nt: TGTGCCAGTAGTATAAAGTTAGGGGCCTACTCCTACGAGCAGTACTTC; cdr3_aa: CASSIKLGAYSYEQYF; d_call: .; v_call: TRBV19; clone_size: .; j_call: TRBJ2-7
cdr3_nt: TGTGCCAGCAGCTCAGGATTAGCTTTCTTAGAGACCCAGTACTTC; cdr3_aa: CASSSGLAFLETQYF; d_call: .; v_call: TRBV7-2; clone_size: .; j_call: TRBJ2-5
cdr3_nt: TGCGCCAGCAGCCAAGACAGGCGACCCTACGAGCAGTACTTC; cdr3_aa: CASSQDRRPYEQYF; d_call: .; v_call: TRBV4-3; clone_size: .; j_call: TRBJ2-7
cdr3_nt: TGCGCCAGCAGCCAATCCCGGGGAAGCTCCTACAATGAGCAGTTCTTC; cdr3_aa: CASSQSRGSSYNEQFF; d_call: .; v_call: TRBV4-1; clone_size: .; j_call: TRBJ2-1